These T cell receptor beta chains were read from a single sample in a study of T cells in Graves' hyperthyroidism and ophthalmopathy. TCRdb re-called the multiplex PCR reads through MiXCR, storing one row per CDR3 protein. Among around 690,000 distinct CDR3 sequences listed, roughly 17% were seen once. Source material: blood. Receptors were obtained from a man in his fifties or sixties with Graves' hyperthyroidism. The CDR3 runs from the conserved cysteine through the conserved F or W. A D gene is named only where the DNA matches it firmly. Part of the rows lack a size; the others show once, few, many or a class for expanded clones.

CDR3 DNA	CDR3 protein	V gene	clone size	J gene	D gene
TGTGCCATCAGTGAGTCCTCACGGGGCCGAAGAGTCTATGGCTACACCTTC	CAISESSRGRRVYGYTF	TRBV10-3	many	TRBJ1-2	-
TGTGCCAGCAGCTTCAGACAGGGGGCTGAAAAACTGTTTTTT	CASSFRQGAEKLFF	TRBV14	few	TRBJ1-4	TRBD1
TGTGCCAGCAGTCGGGACAGGGGATTAAGGCTTGGGCAGTACTTC	CASSRDRGLRLGQYF	TRBV28	many	TRBJ2-7	TRBD1
TGTGCCAGCAGCCAAGATCAAGGGGCGGGCCTCAACACCGGGGAGCTGTTTTTT	CASSQDQGAGLNTGELFF	TRBV4-2	-	TRBJ2-2	-
TGTGCCAGCTCACCACCACTCCCGATTAGCACAGATACGCAGTATTTT	CASSPPLPISTDTQYF	TRBV18	many	TRBJ2-3	-
TGCAGTGCCCCGGACAGGGCGGACGAGCAGTACTTC	CSAPDRADEQYF	TRBV20-1	-	TRBJ2-7	TRBD1
TGCAGTGCTAGAGGCTATGGCTACACCTTC	CSARGYGYTF	TRBV20-1	few	TRBJ1-2	-
TGTGCCAGCAGTACCCCCCGGGGGGAAGCTTTCTTT	CASSTPRGEAFF	TRBV28	many	TRBJ1-1	-
TGTGCCAGCAGCTTAGTGGCAGCCGAAGGTGAAAAACTGTTTTTT	CASSLVAAEGEKLFF	TRBV7-2	many	TRBJ1-4	-
TGCGCCAGCAGTAACCTACAGGGAATGAACACTGAAGCTTTCTTT	CASSNLQGMNTEAFF	TRBV5-1	many	TRBJ1-1	-
TGCAGTGCTAGGGAGGACAGTGTATTACCCGGGGAGCTGTTTTTT	CSAREDSVLPGELFF	TRBV20-1	many	TRBJ2-2	-
TGCGCCAGCAGCTCAGCAGGGGCCGAGCAGTACTTC	CASSSAGAEQYF	TRBV5-1	-	TRBJ2-7	-
TGTGCCAGCAGTTACCTTACTAATGAGCAGTTCTTC	CASSYLTNEQFF	TRBV6-2/TRBV6-3	-	TRBJ2-1	-
TGCAGTGCTAGAGATGGACAGGGAGGGCTGTTTTTT	CSARDGQGGLFF	TRBV20-1	many	TRBJ2-2	TRBD1
TGTGCCAGCAGCTTAAGACTAGCGGGAGAGAACGAGCAGTACTTC	CASSLRLAGENEQYF	TRBV11-2	many	TRBJ2-7	TRBD2
TGTGCCAGCAGTTCCTCGCCCAGGGGGACTGAAGCTTTCTTT	CASSSSPRGTEAFF	TRBV28	many	TRBJ1-1	TRBD1